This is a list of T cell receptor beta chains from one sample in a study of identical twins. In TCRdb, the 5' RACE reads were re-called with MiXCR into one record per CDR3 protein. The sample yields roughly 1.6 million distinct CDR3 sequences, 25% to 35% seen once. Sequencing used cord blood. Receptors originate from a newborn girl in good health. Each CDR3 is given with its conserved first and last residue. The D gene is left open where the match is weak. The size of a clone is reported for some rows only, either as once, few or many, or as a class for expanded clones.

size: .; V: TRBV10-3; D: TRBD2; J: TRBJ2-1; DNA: TGTGCCATCTCTCCTTCCGGGACTAGCGGGGGAACATACAATGAGCAGTTCTTC; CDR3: CAISPSGTSGGTYNEQFF
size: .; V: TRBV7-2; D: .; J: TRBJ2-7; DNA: TGTGCCAGCAGCATTGATTACCTCTCCTACGAGCAGTACTTC; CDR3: CASSIDYLSYEQYF
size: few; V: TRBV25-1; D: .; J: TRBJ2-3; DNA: TGTGCCAGCAGTGAATGGGGAGGCGGGAGCACAGATACGCAGTATTTT; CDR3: CASSEWGGGSTDTQYF
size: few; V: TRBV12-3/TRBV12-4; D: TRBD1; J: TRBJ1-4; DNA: TGTGCCAGCAGCAAAGCCGGGACAGGGGTCGAAAAACTGTTTTTT; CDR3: CASSKAGTGVEKLFF
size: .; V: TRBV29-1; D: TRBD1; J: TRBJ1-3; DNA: TGCAGCGTGACACAGGGGTCAGGAAACACCATATATTTT; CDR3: CSVTQGSGNTIYF
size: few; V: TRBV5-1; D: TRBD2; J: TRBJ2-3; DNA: TGCGCCAGCAATTTGGGCGGGGGAGATACGCAGTATTTT; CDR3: CASNLGGGDTQYF
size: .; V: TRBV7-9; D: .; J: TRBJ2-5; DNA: TGTGCCAGCAGCTTAGGATGGGGGAAAGAGACCCAGTACTTC; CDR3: CASSLGWGKETQYF
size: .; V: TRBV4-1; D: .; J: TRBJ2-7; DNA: TGCGCCAGCAGCCAATACTGGCGAACCTACGAGCAGTACTTC; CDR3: CASSQYWRTYEQYF
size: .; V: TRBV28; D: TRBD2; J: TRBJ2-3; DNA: TGTGCCAGCAGTTTTGGACTAGCGGGAGCCGGGTCCGCAGATACGCAGTATTTT; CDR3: CASSFGLAGAGSADTQYF
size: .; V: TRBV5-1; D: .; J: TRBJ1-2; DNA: TGCGCCAGCAGCCCGTACGCGGGTCGGGTATTAAGCTATGGCTACACCTTC; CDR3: CASSPYAGRVLSYGYTF
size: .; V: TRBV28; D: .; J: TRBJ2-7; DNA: TGTGCCAGCAGTACGGCAAAGTACGAGCAGTACTTC; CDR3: CASSTAKYEQYF
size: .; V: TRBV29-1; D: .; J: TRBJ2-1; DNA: TGCAGCGTTGTCTCGACCATCAGGCTTAGCAATGAGCAGTTCTTC; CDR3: CSVVSTIRLSNEQFF
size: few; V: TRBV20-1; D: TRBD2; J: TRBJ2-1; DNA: TGCAGTGCCCGGACTAGCGGGAGAGGTGAGCAGTTCTTC; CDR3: CSARTSGRGEQFF
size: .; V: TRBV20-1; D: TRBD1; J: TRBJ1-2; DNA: TGCAGTGCCCCCACCCGTGGGACAGGTTACTATGGCTACACCTTC; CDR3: CSAPTRGTGYYGYTF
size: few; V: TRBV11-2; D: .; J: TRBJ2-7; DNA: TGTGCCAGCAGCTTAGTGTCATGGAGGGGCGAGCAGTACTTC; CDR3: CASSLVSWRGEQYF
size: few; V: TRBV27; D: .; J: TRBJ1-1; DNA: TGTGCCAGCAAGCGACATGAGGTAAATGAAGCTTTCTTT; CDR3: CASKRHEVNEAFF
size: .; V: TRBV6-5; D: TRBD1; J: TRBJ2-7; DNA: TGTGCCAGCAGTAGGACAGGGTTTTTCGACGAGCAGTACTTC; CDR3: CASSRTGFFDEQYF
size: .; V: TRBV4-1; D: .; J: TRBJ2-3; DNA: TGCGCCAGCAGCCAAGAATCGCTAGCCGGAGATACGCAGTATTTT; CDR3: CASSQESLAGDTQYF
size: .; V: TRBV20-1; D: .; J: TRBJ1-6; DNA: TGCAGTGCTAGGGATCGGCTCAGGGAGGGGTTTAATTCACCCCTCCACTTT; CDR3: CSARDRLREGFNSPLHF
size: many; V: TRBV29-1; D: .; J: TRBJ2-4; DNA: TGCAGCGCACGATGGGGGGCCAAAAACATTCAGTACTTC; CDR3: CSARWGAKNIQYF
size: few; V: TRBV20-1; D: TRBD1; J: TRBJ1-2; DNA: TGCAGTGCTAGAGGTCCGACAGGGGCTAACTATGGCTACACCTTC; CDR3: CSARGPTGANYGYTF
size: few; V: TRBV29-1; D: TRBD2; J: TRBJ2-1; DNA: TGCAGCGTTCTTAGCGGGAGGGCGTACAATGAGCAGTTCTTC; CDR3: CSVLSGRAYNEQFF
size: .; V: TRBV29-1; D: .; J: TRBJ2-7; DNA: TGCAGCGTTGCCCTGTGGGATAAGGGGCTCGAGCAGTACTTC; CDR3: CSVALWDKGLEQYF
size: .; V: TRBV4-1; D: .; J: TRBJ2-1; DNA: TGCGCCAGCAGGCCCCCAGGTACCTACAATGAGCAGTTCTTC; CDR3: CASRPPGTYNEQFF
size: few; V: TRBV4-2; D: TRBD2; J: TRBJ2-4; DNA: TGTGCCAGCAGCCAAGGGCGGGGGGTAGCCAAAAACATTCAGTACTTC; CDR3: CASSQGRGVAKNIQYF
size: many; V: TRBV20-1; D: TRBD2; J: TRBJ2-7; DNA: TGCAGCACATTAGCGGGTCCCTCCTACGAGCAGTACTTC; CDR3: CSTLAGPSYEQYF
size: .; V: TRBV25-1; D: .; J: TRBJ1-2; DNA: TGTGCCAGCAGTGACCTCGACAGTGGCTACACCTTC; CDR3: CASSDLDSGYTF
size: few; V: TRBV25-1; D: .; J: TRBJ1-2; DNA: TGTGCCAGCAGTGAACGAGGCAGCCCCTATGGCTACACCTTC; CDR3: CASSERGSPYGYTF
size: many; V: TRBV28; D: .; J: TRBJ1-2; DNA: TGTGCCAGCGATACGCTCTATGGCTACACCTTC; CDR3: CASDTLYGYTF
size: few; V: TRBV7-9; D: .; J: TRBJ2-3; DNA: TGTGCCAGCAGCGCCTTTCCGTTCACAGATACGCAGTATTTT; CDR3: CASSAFPFTDTQYF
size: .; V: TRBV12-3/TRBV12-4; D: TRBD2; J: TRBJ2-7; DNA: TGTGCCACCACCCATCGAAGGACTAGCGGGGGGAATGAGCAGTACTTC; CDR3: CATTHRRTSGGNEQYF
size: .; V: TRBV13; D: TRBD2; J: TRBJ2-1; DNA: TGTGCCAGCAGCTCGCGGGAGGAGTTCTATGAGCAGTTCTTC; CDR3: CASSSREEFYEQFF
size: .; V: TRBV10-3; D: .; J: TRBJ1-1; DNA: TGTGCCATCAAGGGCCCCGGCAGGGCGAACACTGAAGCTTTCTTT; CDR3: CAIKGPGRANTEAFF
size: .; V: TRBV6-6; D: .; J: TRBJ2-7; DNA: TGTGCCAGCAGTTACGGCGGGTCTAATGAGCAGTACTTC; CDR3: CASSYGGSNEQYF
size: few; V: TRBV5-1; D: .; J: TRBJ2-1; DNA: TGCGCCAGCAGCCATAAAGCGGAAGGGCAGTTCTTC; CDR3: CASSHKAEGQFF
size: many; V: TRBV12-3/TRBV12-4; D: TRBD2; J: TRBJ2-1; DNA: TGTGCCAGCCGACCTGGGACTAGCTACAATGAGCAGTTCTTC; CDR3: CASRPGTSYNEQFF
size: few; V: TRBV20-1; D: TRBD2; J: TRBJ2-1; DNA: TGCAGTGCTAGTCTAATTCGGGAGGGCCGCCATGAGCAGTTCTTC; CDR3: CSASLIREGRHEQFF
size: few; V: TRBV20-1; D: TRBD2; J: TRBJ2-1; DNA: TGCAGTGCCCCCCGACTAGCGGGGAACAATGAGCAGTTCTTC; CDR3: CSAPRLAGNNEQFF
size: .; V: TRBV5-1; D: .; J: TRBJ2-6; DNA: TGCGCCAGCAGCTTCGGGGATTCAGGGGCCAACGTCCTGACTTTC; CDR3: CASSFGDSGANVLTF
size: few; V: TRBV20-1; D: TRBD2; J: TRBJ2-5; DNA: TGCAGTGCTAGATCATATGGACTAGCGGGAGTTGAGACCCAGTACTTC; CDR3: CSARSYGLAGVETQYF
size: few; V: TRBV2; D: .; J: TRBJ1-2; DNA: TGTGCCAGCAGTGTAGATACAGGGAATGGCTACACCTTC; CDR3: CASSVDTGNGYTF
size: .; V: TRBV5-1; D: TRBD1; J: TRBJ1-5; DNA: TGCGCCAGCAGCCTGACAGGGGCGCTCAATCAGCCCCAGCATTTT; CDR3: CASSLTGALNQPQHF